The 7 T cell receptor beta chains listed next were all sequenced from one sample in a study of blood T cells in healthy people across ages. For the second PCR, which ran for about 7 to 11 cycles, a sample-barcoded 5' primer and a J-beta primer mix were used. TCRdb independently ran MiXCR on the 5' RACE reads; one entry per CDR3 protein. The table shows 890,000 or so distinct CDR3 sequences, with approximately 65% occurring only once. Input material: blood. Receptors were obtained from a man aged 30-40 years in good health.

A single count supports this clonotype. The chain is built from TRBV7-2 and TRBJ2-7; TRBD1 or TRBD2 may be the D gene (7 bases each). V was pared by 5 bases and J by 7 bases, with 15 bases between. This CDR3 is 13 amino acids long. Germline values: CDR1 SGHTA, CDR2 FQGNSA. The CDR3 nucleotides read TGTGCCAGCAGCCCAGGGGGGGCCAGAGAGCAGTACTTC. It yields the protein CASSPGGAREQYF.

The V call is TRBV25-1, the J call TRBJ2-5, with a possible D match to TRBD1 (6 bases). CDR1 is MGHDK, CDR2 SYGVNS, per germline. The CDR3 is 18 amino acids. Trimming took off 3 bases at V and 4 bases at J, with 24 bases between the two ends. DNA of the CDR3: TGTGCCAGCAGTGATCCAAATCCTAAAGGACAGACTATAGAGACCCAGTACTTC. The encoded protein is CASSDPNPKGQTIETQYF.

V is TRBV6-5 and J is TRBJ1-1; no clear D. The CDR3 sequence is 13 residues long. Trimming shortened V by 2 bases and J by 5 bases, and 9 bases separated the two germline ends. Per germline, CDR1 MNHEY and CDR2 SVGAGI. This CDR3 reads CASSYRLGTEAFF. The DNA for the CDR3 is TGTGCCAGCAGTTACAGGTTAGGAACTGAAGCTTTCTTT.

This chain uses TRBV5-6 with TRBJ2-1, with 9 bases lining up with TRBD2. The germline CDR1 and CDR2 sequences are SGHDT and YYEEEE. This CDR3 region has 16 residues. V lost 0 bases and J lost 7; bases outside the gene matches: 8. The CDR3 sequence: CASSLDSRGGLNEQFF. CDR3 sequence (DNA): TGTGCCAGCAGCTTGGACTCGCGGGGGGGCCTTAATGAGCAGTTCTTC.

As regards this clonotype: An end of the junction differs from the germline gene, which may be a read error. The CDR3 loop is CSVVGEGMSCEQYF. The CDR3 DNA sequence: TGCAGCGTTGTCGGGGAGGGGATGTCCTGCGAGCAGTACTTC. The chain uses TRBV29-1 and TRBJ2-1; 7 nucleotides align to TRBD2. Gene TRBJ2-7 matches the end of the DNA better, so the J call may be wrong. CDR3 length: 14 residues. The germline gives CDR1 SQVTM, CDR2 ANQGSEA.

This chain links TRBV12-3 or TRBV12-4 with TRBJ2-1; 12 bases are shared with TRBD2. V shed 3 bases and J 6 bases; nucleotides not matched to a gene: 9. This CDR3 comprises 17 residues. The CDR3 reads CASSFLKTSGGPNEQFF. For the CDR3, the DNA is TGTGCCAGCAGTTTTTTAAAGACTAGCGGGGGACCCAATGAGCAGTTCTTC.

This chain connects TRBV6-1 to TRBJ2-1; 9 bases are a match to TRBD2. V was clipped by 8 bases and J by 7 bases; unmatched bases: 12. Germline lookup yields CDR1 MNHNS and CDR2 SASEGT. This CDR3 contains 15 residues. The CDR3 sequence: CASWTGTSGRNEQFF. Here the CDR3 DNA reads TGTGCCAGCTGGACGGGGACGAGCGGGAGGAATGAGCAGTTCTTC.